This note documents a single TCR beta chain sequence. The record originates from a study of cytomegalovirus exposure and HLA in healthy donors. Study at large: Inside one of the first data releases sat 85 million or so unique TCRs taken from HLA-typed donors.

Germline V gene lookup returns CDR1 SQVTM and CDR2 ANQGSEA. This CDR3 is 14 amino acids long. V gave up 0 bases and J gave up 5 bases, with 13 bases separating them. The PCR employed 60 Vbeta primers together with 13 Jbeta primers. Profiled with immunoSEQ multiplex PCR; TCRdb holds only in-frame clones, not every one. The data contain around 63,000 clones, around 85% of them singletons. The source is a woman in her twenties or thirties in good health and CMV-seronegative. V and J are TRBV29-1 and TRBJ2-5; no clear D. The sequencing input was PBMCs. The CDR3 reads CSVEERVKIETQYF. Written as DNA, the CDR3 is TGCAGCGTTGAAGAACGGGTGAAGATTGAGACCCAGTACTTC.